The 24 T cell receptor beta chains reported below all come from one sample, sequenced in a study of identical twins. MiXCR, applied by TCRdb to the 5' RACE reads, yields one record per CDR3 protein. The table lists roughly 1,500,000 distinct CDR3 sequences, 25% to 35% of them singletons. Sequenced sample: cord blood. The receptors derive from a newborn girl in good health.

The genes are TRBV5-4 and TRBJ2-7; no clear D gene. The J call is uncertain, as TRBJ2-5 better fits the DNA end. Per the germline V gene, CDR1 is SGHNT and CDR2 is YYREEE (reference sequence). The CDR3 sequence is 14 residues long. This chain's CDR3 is CASSPPGPPRTQYF. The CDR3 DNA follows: TGTGCCAGCAGCCCCCCCGGGCCCCCAAGGACCCAGTACTTC.

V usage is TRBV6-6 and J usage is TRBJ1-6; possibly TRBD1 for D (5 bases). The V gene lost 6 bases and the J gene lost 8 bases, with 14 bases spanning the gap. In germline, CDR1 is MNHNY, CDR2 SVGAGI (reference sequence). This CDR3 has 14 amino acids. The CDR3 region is CASSRSGRDSPLHF. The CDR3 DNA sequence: TGTGCCAGCAGCCGATCGGGACGGGATTCACCCCTCCACTTT.

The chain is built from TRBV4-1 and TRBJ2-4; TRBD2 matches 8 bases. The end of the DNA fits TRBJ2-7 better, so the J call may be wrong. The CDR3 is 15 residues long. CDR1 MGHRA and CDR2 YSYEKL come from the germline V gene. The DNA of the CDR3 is TGCGCCAGCAGCCCTCAAACCGGACTAGCCGGCGAGCAGTACTTC. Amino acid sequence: CASSPQTGLAGEQYF.

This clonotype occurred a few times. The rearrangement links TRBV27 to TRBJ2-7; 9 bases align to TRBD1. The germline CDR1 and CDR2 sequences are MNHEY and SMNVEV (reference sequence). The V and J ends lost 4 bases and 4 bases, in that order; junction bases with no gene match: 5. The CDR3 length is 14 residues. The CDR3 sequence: CASSWGQGEYEQYF. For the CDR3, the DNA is TGTGCCAGCAGTTGGGGACAGGGAGAATACGAGCAGTACTTC.

CDR3 DNA: TGTGCCAGCAGCCAAGCCCCTGCAAATGGCTACACCTTC. It codes for CASSQAPANGYTF. V and J are TRBV4-2 and TRBJ1-2; D is uncertain. Germline V gives CDR1 LGHNA, CDR2 YNFKEQ. Trimming took off 1 base at V and 6 bases at J, with 9 bases between the two ends. The CDR3 consists of 13 residues.

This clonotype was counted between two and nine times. In DNA, the CDR3 is TGTGCCAGCAGCCAAGACAGGGTCGTAGAGACCCAGTACTTC. It yields the protein CASSQDRVVETQYF. The gene calls are TRBV3-1 and TRBJ2-5, with D maybe TRBD1 (5 bases). Trimming left V 0 bases short and J 4 bases short, with 9 bases between. Germline V lookup: CDR1 LGHDT, CDR2 YNNKEL (reference sequence). This CDR3 region has 14 residues.

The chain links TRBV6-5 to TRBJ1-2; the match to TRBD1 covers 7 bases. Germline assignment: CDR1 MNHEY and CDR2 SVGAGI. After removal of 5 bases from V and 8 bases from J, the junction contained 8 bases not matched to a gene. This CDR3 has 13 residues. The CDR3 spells CASSRDSRRGYTF. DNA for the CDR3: TGTGCCAGCAGTCGGGACAGTAGGAGAGGCTACACCTTC.

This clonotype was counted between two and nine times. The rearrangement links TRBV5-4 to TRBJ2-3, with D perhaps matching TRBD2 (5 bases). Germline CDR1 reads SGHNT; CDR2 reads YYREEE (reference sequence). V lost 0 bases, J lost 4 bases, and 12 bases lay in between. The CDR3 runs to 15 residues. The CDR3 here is CASSLATSYPDTQYF. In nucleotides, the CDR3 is TGTGCCAGCAGCTTGGCCACTAGTTACCCAGATACGCAGTATTTT. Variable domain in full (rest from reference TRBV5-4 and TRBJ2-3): ETGVTQSPTHLIKTRGQQVTLRCSSQSGHNTVSWYQQALGQGPQFIFQYYREEENGRGNFPPRFSGLQFPNYSSELNVNALELDDSALYLCASSLATSYPDTQYFGPGTRLTVL.

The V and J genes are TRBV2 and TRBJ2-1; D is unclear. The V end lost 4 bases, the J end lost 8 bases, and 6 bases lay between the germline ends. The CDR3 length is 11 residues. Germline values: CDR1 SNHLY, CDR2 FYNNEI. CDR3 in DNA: TGTGCCAGCAGTGGGGGTCATGAGCAGTTCTTC. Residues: CASSGGHEQFF.

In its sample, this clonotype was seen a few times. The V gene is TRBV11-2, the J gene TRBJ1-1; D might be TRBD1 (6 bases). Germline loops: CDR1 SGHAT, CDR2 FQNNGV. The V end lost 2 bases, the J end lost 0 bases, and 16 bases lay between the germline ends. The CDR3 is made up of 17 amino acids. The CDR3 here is CASSLRPGESVNTEAFF. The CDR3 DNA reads TGTGCCAGCAGCTTAAGACCAGGGGAGTCAGTGAACACTGAAGCTTTCTTT.

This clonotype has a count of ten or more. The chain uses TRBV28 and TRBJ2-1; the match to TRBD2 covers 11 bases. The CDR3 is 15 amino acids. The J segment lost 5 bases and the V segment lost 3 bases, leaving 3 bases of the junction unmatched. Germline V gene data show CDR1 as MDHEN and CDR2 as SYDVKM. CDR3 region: CASSLELAGDNEQFF. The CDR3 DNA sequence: TGTGCCAGCAGTTTGGAACTAGCGGGAGACAATGAGCAGTTCTTC.

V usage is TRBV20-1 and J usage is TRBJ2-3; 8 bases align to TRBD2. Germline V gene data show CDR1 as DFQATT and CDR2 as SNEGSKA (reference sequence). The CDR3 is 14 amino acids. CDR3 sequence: CTAGGGRGTDTQYF. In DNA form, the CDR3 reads TGCACCGCCGGCGGGGGGCGCGGCACAGATACGCAGTATTTT.

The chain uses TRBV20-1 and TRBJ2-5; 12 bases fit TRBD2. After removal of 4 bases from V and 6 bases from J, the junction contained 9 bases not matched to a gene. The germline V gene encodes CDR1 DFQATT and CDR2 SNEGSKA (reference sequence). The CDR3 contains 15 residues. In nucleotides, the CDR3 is TGCAGTGCTACCTCTCTAGCGGGGGGGCTAAAGACCCAGTACTTC. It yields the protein CSATSLAGGLKTQYF.

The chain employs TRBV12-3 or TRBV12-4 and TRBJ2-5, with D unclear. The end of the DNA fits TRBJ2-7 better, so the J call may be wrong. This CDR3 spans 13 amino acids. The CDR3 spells CASSYFPSSEQYF. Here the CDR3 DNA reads TGTGCCAGCAGTTATTTCCCTAGTTCCGAGCAGTACTTC.

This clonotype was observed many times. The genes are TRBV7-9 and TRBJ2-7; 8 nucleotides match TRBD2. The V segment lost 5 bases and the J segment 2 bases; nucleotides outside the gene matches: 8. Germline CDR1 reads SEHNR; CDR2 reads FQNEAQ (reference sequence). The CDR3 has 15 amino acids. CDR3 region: CASSLGLADTYEQYF. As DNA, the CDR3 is TGTGCCAGCAGCCTAGGACTAGCCGATACCTACGAGCAGTACTTC.

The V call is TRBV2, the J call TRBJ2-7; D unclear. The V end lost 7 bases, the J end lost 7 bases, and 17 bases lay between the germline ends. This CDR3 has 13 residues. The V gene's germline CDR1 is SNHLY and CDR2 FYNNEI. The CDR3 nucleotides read TGTGCCAGCAATGTCTCACCCACCAATGAGCAGTACTTC. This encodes CASNVSPTNEQYF.

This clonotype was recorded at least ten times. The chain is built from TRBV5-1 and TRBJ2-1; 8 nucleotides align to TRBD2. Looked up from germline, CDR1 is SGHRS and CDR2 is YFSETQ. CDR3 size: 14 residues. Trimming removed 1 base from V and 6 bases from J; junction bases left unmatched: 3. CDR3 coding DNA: TGCGCCAGCAGCTTGAGCGGGAGTATCAATGAGCAGTTCTTC. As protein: CASSLSGSINEQFF.

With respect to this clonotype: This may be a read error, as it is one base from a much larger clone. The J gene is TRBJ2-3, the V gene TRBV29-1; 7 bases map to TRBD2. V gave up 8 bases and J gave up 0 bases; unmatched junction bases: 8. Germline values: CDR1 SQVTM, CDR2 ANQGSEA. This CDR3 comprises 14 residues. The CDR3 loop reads CSIETSPSTDTQYF. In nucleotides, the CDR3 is TGCAGCATCGAGACTAGCCCGAGCACAGATACGCAGTATTTT.

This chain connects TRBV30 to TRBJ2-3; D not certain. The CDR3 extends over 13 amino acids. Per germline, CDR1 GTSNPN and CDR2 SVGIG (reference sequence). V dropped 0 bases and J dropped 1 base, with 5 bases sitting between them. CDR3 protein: CAWSVGRTDTQYF. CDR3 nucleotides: TGTGCCTGGAGTGTCGGTCGCACAGATACGCAGTATTTT.

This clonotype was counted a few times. In DNA, the CDR3 is TGTGCCACCTGGTGGAGTGAAGCTTTCTTT. Encoded protein: CATWWSEAFF. V gene TRBV6-1 combines with J gene TRBJ1-1, with unresolved D. V was trimmed by 10 bases and J by 7 bases, leaving 10 bases between them. CDR3 length equals 10 residues. Germline loops: CDR1 MNHNS, CDR2 SASEGT.

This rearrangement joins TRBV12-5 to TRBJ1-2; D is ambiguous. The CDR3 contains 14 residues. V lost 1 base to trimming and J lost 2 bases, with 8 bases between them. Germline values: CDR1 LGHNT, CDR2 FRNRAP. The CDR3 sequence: CASGLGIRNYGYTF. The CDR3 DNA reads TGTGCTAGTGGTTTGGGCATCCGGAACTATGGCTACACCTTC.

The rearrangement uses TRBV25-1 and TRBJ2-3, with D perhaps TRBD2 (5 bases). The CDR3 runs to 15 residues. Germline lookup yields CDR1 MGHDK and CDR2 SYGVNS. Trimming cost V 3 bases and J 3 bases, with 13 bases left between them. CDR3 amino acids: CASSDEGGETDTQYF. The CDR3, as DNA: TGTGCCAGCAGTGATGAGGGTGGGGAAACAGATACGCAGTATTTT.

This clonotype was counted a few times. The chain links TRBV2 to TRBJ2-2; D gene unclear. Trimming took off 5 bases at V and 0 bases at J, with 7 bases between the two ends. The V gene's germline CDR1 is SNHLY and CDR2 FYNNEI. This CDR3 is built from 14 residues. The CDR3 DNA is TGTGCCAGCAGTAGTGCCGCGAACACCGGGGAGCTGTTTTTT. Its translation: CASSSAANTGELFF.

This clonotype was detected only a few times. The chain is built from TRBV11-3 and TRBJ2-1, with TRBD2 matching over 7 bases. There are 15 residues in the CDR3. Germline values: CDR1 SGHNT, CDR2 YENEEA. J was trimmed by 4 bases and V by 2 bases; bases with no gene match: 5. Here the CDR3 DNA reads TGTGCCAGCAGCTTATGGGGGGGAGAGTACAATGAGCAGTTCTTC. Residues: CASSLWGGEYNEQFF.